The clone carrying this T cell receptor beta chain was picked up a small number of times. The sample belongs to a study of identical twins' blood T cells. Each CDR3 protein is one row after TCRdb ran MiXCR on the 5' RACE reads. The data show fewer than 450,000 distinct CDR3 sequences, more than 25% seen once. Trimming took 8 bases from V and 5 from J, leaving 18 bases between them. There are 13 residues in the CDR3. Looked up from germline, CDR1 is SQVTM and CDR2 is ANQGSEA. Specimen: PBMCs. This receptor was taken from a woman between 18 and 55 years old in good health. The V call is TRBV29-1, the J call TRBJ2-5, with D perhaps matching TRBD1 (5 bases). The DNA for the CDR3 is TGCAGCTCCCAGGGAAACTATCTGGAGACCCAGTACTTC. This codes for CSSQGNYLETQYF. The variable domain in full, with the rest retrieved from reference TRBV29-1 and TRBJ2-5, is SAVISQKPSRDICQRGTSLTIQCQVDSQVTMMFWYRQQPGQSLTLIATANQGSEATYESGFVIDKFPISRPNLTFSTLTVSNMSPEDSSIYLCSSQGNYLETQYFGPGTRLLVL.